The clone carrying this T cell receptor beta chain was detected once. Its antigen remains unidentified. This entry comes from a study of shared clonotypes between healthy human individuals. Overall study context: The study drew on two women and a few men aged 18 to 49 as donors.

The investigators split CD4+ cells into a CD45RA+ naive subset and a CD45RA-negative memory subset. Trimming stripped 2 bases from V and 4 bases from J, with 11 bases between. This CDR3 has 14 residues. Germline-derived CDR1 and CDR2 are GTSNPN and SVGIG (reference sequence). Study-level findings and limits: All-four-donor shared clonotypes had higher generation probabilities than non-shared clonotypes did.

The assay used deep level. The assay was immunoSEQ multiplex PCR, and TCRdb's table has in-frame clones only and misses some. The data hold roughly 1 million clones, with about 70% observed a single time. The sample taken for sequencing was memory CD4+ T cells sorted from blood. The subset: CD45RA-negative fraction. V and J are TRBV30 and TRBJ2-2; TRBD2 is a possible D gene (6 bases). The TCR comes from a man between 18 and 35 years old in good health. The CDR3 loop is CAWSLDGGTGELFF. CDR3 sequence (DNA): TGTGCCTGGAGTTTGGACGGGGGCACCGGGGAGCTGTTTTTT.